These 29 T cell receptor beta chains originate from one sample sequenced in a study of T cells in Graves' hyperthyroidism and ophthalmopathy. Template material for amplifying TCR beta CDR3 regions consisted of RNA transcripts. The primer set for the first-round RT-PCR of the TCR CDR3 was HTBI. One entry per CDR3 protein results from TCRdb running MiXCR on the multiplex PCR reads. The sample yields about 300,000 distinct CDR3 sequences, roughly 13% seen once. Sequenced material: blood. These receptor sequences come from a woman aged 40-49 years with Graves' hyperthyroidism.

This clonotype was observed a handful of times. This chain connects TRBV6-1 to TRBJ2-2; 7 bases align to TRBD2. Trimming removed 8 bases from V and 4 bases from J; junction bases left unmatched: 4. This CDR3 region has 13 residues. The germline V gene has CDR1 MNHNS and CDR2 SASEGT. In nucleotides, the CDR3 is TGTGCCAGCCGCGGGGGAAGCACCGGGGAGCTGTTTTTT. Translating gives CASRGGSTGELFF.

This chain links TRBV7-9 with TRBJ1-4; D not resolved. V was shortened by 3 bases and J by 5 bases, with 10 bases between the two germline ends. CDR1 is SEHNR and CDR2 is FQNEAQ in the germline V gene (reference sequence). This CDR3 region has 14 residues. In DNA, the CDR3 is TGTGCCAGCAGCTTTGTACTGGCGAATGAAAAACTGTTTTTT. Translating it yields CASSFVLANEKLFF.

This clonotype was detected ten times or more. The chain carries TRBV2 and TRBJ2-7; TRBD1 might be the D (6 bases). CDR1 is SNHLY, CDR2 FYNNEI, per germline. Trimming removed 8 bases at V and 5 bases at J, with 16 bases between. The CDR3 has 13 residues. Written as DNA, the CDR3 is TGTGCCAGCCAGGGACACGGGATGAACGAGCAGTACTTC. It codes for CASQGHGMNEQYF.

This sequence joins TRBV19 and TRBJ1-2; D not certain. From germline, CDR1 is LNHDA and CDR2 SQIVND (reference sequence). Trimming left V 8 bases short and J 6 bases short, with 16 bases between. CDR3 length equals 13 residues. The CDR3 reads CASLNRALDGYTF. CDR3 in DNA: TGTGCCAGTCTCAACCGGGCCTTAGATGGCTACACCTTC.

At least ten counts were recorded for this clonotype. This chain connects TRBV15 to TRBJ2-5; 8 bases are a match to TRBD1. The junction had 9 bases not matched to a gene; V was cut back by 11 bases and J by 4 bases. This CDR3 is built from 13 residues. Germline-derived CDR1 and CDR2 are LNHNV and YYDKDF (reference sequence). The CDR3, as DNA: TGTGCCCTCGGCGGACAGGGCGGAGAGACCCAGTACTTC. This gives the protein CALGGQGGETQYF. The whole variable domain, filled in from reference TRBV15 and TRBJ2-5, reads DAMVIQNPRYQVTQFGKPVTLSCSQTLNHNVMYWYQQKSSQAPKLLFHYYDKDFNNEADTPDNFQSRRPNTSFCFLDIRSPGLGDTAMYLCALGGQGGETQYFGPGTRLLVL.

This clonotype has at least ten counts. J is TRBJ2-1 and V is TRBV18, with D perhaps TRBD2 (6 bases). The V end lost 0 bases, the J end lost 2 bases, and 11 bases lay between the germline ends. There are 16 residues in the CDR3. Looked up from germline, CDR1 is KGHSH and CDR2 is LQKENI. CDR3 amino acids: CASSPPPGEAYNEQFF. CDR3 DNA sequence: TGTGCCAGCTCACCACCCCCGGGAGAAGCCTACAATGAGCAGTTCTTC.

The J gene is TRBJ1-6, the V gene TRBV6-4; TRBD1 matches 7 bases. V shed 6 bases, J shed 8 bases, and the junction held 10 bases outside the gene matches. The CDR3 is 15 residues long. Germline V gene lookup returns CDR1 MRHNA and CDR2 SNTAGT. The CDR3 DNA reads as TGTGCCAGCAGACAGGAGGGACAGTCATATTCACCCCTCCACTTT. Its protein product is CASRQEGQSYSPLHF.

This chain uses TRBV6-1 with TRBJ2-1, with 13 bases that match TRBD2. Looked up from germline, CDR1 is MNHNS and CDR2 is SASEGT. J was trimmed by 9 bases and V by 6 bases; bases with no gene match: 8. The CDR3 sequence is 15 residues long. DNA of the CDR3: TGTGCCAGCAGACCCGGACTAGCGGGAGCCGGTGAGCAGTTCTTC. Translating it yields CASRPGLAGAGEQFF.

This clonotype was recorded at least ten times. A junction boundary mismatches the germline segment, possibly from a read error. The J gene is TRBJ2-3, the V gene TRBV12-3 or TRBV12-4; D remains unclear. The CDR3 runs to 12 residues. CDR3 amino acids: CASSLIADTRYF. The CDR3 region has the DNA TGTGCCAGCAGTTTAATCGCAGATACGCGGTATTTT.

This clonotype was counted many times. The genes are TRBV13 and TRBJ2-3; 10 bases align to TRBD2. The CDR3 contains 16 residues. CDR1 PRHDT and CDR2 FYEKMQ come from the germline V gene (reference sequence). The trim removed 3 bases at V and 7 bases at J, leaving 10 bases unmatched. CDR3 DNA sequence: TGTGCCAGCAGCTTGGCACTAGCGGGAACACTAAATACGCAGTATTTT. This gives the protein CASSLALAGTLNTQYF.

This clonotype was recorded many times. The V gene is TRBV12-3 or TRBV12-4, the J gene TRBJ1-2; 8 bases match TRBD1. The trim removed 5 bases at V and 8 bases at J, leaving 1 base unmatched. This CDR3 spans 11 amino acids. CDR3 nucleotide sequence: TGTGCCAGCAGTAGACAGGGGGGCTACACCTTC. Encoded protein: CASSRQGGYTF.

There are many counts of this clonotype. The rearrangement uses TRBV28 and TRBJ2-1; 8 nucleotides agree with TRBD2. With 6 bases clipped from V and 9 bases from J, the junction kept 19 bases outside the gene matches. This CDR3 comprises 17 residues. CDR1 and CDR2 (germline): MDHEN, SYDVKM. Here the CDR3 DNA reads TGTGCCAGCAGGCCTCAGGGATTTAGCGGGACGGGGGGTGAGCAGTTCTTC. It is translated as CASRPQGFSGTGGEQFF.

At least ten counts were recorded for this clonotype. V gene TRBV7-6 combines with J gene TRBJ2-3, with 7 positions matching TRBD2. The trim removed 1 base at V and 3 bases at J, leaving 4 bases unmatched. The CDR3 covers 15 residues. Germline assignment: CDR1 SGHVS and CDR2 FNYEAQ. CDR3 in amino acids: CASSLEGGPTDTQYF. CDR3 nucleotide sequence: TGTGCCAGCAGCTTAGAGGGAGGGCCAACAGATACGCAGTATTTT.

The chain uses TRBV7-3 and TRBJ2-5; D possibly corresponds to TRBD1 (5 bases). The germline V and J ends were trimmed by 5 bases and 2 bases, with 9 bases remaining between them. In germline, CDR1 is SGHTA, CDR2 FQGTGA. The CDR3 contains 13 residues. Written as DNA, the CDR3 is TGTGCCAGCAGCCAGGGAATACAAGAGACCCAGTACTTC. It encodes CASSQGIQETQYF.

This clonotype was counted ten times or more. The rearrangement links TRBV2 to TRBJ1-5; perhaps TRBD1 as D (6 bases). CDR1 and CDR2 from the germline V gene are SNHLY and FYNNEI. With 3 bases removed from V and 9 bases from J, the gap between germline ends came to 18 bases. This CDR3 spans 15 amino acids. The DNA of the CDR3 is TGTGCCAGCAGTGACGGGGGAGGGGGATTTTTGCCCCAGCATTTT. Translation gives CASSDGGGGFLPQHF.

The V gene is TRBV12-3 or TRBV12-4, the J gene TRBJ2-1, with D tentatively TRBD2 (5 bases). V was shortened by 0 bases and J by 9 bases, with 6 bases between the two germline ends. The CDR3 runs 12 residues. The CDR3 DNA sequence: TGTGCCAGCAGTTTAGCCCGGGGTGAGCAGTTCTTC. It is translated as CASSLARGEQFF.

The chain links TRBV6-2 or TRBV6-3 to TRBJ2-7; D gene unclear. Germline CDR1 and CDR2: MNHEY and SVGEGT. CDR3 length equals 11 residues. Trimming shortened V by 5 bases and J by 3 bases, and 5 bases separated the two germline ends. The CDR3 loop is CASSVRYEQYF. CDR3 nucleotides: TGTGCCAGCAGTGTTCGCTACGAGCAGTACTTC.

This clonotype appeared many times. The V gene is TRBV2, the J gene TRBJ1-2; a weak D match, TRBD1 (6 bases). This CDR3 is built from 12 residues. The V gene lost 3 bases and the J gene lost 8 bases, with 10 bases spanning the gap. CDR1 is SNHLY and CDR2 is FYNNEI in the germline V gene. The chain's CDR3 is CASSDRGLGYTF. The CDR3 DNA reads TGTGCCAGCAGTGACAGGGGACTCGGCTACACCTTC.

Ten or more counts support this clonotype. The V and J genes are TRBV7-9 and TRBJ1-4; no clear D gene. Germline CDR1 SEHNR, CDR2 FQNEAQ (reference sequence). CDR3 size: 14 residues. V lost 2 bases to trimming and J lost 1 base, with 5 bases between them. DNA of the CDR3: TGTGCCAGCAGCTTATCAAGAACTAATGAAAAACTGTTTTTT. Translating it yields CASSLSRTNEKLFF. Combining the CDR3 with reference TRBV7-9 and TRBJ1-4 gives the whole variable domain DTGVSQNPRHKITKRGQNVTFRCDPISEHNRLYWYRQTLGQGPEFLTYFQNEAQLEKSRLLSDRFSAERPKGSFSTLEIQRTEQGDSAMYLCASSLSRTNEKLFFGSGTQLSVL.

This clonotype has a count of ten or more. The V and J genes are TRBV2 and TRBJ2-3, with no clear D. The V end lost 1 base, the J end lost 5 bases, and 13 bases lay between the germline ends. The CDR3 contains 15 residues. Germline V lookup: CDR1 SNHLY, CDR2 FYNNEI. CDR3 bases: TGTGCCAGCAGTGAAGTATCACATGCTGGAGATACGCAGTATTTT. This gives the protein CASSEVSHAGDTQYF. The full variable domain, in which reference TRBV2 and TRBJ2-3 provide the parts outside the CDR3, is EPEVTQTPSHQVTQMGQEVILRCVPISNHLYFYWYRQILGQKVEFLVSFYNNEISEKSEIFDDQFSVERPDGSNFTLKIRSTKLEDSAMYFCASSEVSHAGDTQYFGPGTRLTVL.

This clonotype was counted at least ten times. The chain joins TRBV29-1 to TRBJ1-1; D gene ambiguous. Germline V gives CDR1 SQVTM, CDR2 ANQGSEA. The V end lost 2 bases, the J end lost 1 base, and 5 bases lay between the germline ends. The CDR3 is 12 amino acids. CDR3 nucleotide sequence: TGCAGCGTTGAACATGCGAACACTGAAGCTTTCTTT. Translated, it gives CSVEHANTEAFF.

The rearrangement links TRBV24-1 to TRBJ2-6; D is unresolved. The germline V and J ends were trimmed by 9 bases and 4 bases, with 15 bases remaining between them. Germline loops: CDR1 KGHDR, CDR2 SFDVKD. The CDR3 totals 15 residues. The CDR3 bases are TGTGCCACCGCACCCGATAGGGAAGGGGCCAACGTCCTGACTTTC. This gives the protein CATAPDREGANVLTF.

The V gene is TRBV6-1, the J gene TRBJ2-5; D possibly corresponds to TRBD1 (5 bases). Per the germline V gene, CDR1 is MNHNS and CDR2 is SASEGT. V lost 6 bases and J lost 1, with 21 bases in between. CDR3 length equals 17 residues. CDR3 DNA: TGTGCCAGCAGCCATACAGGCCCCTTGTACAGCCAAGAGACCCAGTACTTC. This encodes CASSHTGPLYSQETQYF.

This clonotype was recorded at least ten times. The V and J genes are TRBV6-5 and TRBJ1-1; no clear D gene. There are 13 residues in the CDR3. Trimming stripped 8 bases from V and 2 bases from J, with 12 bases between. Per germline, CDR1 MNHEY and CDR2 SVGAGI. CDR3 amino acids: CASAGRTNTEAFF. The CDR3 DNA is TGTGCCAGCGCCGGACGAACCAACACTGAAGCTTTCTTT.

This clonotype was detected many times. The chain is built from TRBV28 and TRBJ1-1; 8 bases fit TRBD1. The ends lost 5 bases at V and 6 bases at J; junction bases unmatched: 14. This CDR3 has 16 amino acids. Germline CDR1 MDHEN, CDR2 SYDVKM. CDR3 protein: CASSPATGTGTSEAFF. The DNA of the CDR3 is TGTGCCAGCAGTCCCGCCACCGGGACAGGAACGTCTGAAGCTTTCTTT.

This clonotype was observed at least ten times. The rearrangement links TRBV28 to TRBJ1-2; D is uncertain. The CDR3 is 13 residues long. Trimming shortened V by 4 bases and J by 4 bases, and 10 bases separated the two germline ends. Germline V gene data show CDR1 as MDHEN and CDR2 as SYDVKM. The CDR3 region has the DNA TGTGCCAGCAGTTCGGGCCTCCGCTATGGCTACACCTTC. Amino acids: CASSSGLRYGYTF.

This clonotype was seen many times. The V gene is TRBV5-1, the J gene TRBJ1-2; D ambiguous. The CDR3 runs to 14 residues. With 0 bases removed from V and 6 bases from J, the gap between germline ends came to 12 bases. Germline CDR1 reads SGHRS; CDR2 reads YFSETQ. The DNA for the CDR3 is TGCGCCAGCAGCTTGGTATCACCCTTGGATGGCTACACCTTC. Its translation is CASSLVSPLDGYTF.

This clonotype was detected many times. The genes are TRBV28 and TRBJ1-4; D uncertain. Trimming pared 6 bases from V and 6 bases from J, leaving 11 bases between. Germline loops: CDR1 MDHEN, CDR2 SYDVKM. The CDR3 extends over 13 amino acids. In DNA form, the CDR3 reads TGTGCCAGCAGCGCCCCCGACGATGAAAAACTGTTTTTT. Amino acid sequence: CASSAPDDEKLFF.

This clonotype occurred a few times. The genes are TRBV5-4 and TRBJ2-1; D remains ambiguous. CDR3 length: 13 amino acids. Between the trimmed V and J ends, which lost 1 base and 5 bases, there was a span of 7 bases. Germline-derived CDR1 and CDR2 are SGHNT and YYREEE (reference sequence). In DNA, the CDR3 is TGTGCCAGCAGCTTGTATTCAGACAATGAGCAGTTCTTC. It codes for CASSLYSDNEQFF. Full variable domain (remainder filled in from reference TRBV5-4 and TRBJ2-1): ETGVTQSPTHLIKTRGQQVTLRCSSQSGHNTVSWYQQALGQGPQFIFQYYREEENGRGNFPPRFSGLQFPNYSSELNVNALELDDSALYLCASSLYSDNEQFFGPGTRLTVL.